The sequence of this TCR beta chain was determined in a study of blood T cell repertoires in COVID-19 (dated by TCRdb to about 2020). Notes on the research overall: Samples covering the acute and convalescent phases of COVID-19 were provided by collaborators in the United States, Italy and Spain. Where available, HLA class I and class II types were obtained from metadata supplied by the sample provider rather than from assay-based typing. The prospective study material was composed of cDNA or gDNA derived from T cells, B-cell-depleted T cells, or PBMCs. The sample metadata nearly always contained a de-identified subject ID, COVID-19 status, age in years and sex. The dataset comprised deeply sampled blood TCRbeta repertoires from subjects exposed to, actively infected with, or recovered from COVID-19. Samples were obtained from the ongoing ImmuneRACE study (first 160 participants) and from roughly 1,300 subjects provided by 6 global collaborators. A freely available public database, intended as a resource for researchers studying the immune response to SARS-CoV-2, is where the repertoires were released.

The immunoSEQ Assay, a bias-controlled multiplex PCR, was used to amplify TCRbeta CDR3 regions from genomic DNA. Per the source publication's procedure: The number of nucleated cells in each sample was estimated from the amplification of reference gene primers within the assay. To quantify the absolute abundance of each unique TCRbeta CDR3 rearrangement, sequence reads were collapsed and filtered. For each sample, productive Simpson clonality was calculated by taking the square root of Simpson's diversity index across productive rearrangements. TCRdb provides this immuneACCESS table in a form limited to in-frame rearrangements. Some clones are lacking; in checked studies, under half of them reflect an unresolved V gene, and why the rest are absent is not known. V, J and clone size reflect that table, while D and trimming were determined from the DNA. The sample profile shows 200,000 to 300,000 clones; 87% of them were found once. The ten largest clonotypes hold 7.2% of the sample.

General conclusions and limits of the study: The quantity of clinical and demographic metadata differed by source and by participant and was supplied without curation.

CDR1 LGHDT and CDR2 YNNKEL were looked up in the germline V gene (reference sequence). The germline V and J ends show losses of 5 bases and 2 bases respectively, and no gene match explains 3 bases of the junction. Including the terminal cysteine and phenylalanine, the CDR3 comprises 15 residues. This entry keeps only the CDR3 DNA: 45 bases, framed from base 1. Another Seattle source contributed samples from volunteer blood donors who had recovered from COVID-19. Collaborating institutions collected whole blood in K2EDTA tubes following their own protocols. For TCRbeta analysis, collaborators shipped samples as frozen whole blood, isolated PBMCs, or DNA extracted from either of those sample types. Turning to this clone: What antigen it recognizes has not been identified. No qualities accompany the bases; no much larger clone lies one base away.

The receptor's source is a man aged 55 to 70 who had recovered from COVID-19. The sample was peripheral blood. The V and J segments used are TRBV3-1 (or the pseudogene TRBV3-2) and TRBJ2-2; 9 central bases correspond to TRBD2. The DNA is TGTGCCAGCAGCGCGGGGGGGGATAACACCGGGGAGCTGTTTTTT. Its translation is CASSAGGDNTGELFF.